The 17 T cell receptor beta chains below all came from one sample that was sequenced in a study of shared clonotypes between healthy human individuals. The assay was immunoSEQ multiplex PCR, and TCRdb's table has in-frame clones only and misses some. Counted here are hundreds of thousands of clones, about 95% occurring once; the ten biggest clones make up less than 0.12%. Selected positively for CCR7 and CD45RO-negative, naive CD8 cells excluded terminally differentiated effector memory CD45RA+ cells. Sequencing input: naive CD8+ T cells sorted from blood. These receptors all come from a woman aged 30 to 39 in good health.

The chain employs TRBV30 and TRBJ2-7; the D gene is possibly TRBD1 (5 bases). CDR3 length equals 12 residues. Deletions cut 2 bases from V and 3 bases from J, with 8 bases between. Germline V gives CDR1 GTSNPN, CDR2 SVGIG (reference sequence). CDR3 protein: CAWSPDSYEQYF. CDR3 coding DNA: TGTGCCTGGAGTCCCGACAGCTACGAGCAGTACTTC.

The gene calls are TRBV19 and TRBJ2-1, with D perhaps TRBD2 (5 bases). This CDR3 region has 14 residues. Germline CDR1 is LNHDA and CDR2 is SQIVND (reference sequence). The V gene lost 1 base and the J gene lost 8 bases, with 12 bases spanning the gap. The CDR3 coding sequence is TGTGCCAGTAGTATAGCCGCCGGAGGATATGAGCAGTTCTTC. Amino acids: CASSIAAGGYEQFF.

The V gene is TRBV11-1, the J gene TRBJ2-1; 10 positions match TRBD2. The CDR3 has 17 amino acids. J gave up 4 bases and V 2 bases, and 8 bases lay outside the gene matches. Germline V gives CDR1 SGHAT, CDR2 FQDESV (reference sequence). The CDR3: CASSLSTSGMSYNEQFF. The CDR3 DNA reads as TGTGCCAGCAGCTTATCCACTAGCGGGATGAGTTACAATGAGCAGTTCTTC.

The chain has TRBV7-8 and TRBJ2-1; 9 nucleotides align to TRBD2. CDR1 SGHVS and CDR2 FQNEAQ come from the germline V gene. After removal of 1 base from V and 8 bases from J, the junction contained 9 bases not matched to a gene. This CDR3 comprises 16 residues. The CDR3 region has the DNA TGTGCCAGCAGCTTAGGGGTGCGGGAGGGCCGGGATGAGCAGTTCTTC. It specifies CASSLGVREGRDEQFF.

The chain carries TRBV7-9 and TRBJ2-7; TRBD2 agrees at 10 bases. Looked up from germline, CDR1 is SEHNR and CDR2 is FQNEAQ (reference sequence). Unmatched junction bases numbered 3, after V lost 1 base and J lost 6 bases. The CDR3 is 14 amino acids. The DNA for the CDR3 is TGTGCCAGCAGCTTAGTAGCGGGAGGATCCGAGCAGTACTTC. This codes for CASSLVAGGSEQYF.

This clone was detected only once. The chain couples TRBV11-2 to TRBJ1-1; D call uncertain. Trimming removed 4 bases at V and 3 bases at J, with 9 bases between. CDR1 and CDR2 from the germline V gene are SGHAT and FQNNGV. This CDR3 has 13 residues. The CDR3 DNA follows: TGTGCCAGCAGCTCGGACGGTTACACTGAAGCTTTCTTT. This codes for CASSSDGYTEAFF.

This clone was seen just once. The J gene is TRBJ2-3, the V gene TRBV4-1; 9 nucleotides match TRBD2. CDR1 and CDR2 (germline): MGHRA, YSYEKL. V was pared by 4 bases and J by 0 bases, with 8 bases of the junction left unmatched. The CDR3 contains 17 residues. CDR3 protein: CASSLISGGTSTDTQYF. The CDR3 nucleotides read TGCGCCAGCAGCCTAATTAGCGGGGGAACTAGCACAGATACGCAGTATTTT.

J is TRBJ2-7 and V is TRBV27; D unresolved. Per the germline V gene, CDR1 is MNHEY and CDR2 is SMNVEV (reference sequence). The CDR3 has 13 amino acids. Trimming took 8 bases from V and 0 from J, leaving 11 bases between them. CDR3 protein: CASAGTSSYEQYF. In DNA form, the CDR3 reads TGTGCCAGCGCTGGCACGAGCTCCTACGAGCAGTACTTC.

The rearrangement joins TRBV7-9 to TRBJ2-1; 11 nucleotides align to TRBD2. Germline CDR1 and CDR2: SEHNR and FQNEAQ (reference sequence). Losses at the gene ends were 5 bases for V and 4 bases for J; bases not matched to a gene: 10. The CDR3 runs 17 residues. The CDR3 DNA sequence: TGTGCCAGCAGCCCGACTAGCGGGACACACTTGTACAATGAGCAGTTCTTC. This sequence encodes CASSPTSGTHLYNEQFF.

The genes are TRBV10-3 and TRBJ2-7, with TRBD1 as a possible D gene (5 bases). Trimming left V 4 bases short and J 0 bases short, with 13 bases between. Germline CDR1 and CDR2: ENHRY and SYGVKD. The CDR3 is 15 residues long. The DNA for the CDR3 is TGTGCCATCAGTGCAAAACAGGACAACTCCTACGAGCAGTACTTC. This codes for CAISAKQDNSYEQYF.

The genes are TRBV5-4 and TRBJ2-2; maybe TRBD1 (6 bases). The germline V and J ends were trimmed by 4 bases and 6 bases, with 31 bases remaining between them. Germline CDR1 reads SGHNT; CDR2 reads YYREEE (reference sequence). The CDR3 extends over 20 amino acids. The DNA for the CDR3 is TGTGCCAGCAGCCCGACCTACTTCGGACAGTCTTTTATGGTGGCCGGGGAGCTGTTTTTT. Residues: CASSPTYFGQSFMVAGELFF. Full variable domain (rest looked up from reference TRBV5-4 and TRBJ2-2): ETGVTQSPTHLIKTRGQQVTLRCSSQSGHNTVSWYQQALGQGPQFIFQYYREEENGRGNFPPRFSGLQFPNYSSELNVNALELDDSALYLCASSPTYFGQSFMVAGELFFGEGSRLTVL.

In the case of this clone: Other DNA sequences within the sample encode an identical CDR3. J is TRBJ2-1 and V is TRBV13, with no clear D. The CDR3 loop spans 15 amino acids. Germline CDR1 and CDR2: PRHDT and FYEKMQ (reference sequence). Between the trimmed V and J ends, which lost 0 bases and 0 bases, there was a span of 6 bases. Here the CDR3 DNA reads TGTGCCAGCAGCTTAGGATTAAGCTCCTACAATGAGCAGTTCTTC. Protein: CASSLGLSSYNEQFF.

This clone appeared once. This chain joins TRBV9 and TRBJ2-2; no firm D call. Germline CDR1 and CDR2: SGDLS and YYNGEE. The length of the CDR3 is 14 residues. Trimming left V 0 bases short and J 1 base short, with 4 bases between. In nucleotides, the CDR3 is TGTGCCAGCAGCGTAGCGGGGAACACCGGGGAGCTGTTTTTT. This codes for CASSVAGNTGELFF.

CDR3 residues: CASSLASGYVEQYF. The CDR3 region has the DNA TGTGCCAGCAGCTTGGCCTCCGGGTACGTCGAGCAGTACTTC. V and J are TRBV5-4 and TRBJ2-7, with D uncertain. V was shortened by 0 bases and J by 6 bases, with 13 bases between the two germline ends. The CDR3 covers 14 residues. Looked up from germline, CDR1 is SGHNT and CDR2 is YYREEE (reference sequence).

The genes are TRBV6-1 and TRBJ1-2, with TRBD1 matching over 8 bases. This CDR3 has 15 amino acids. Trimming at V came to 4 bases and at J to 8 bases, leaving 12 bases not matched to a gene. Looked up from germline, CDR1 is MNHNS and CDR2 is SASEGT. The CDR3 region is CASSADRAGWGGYTF. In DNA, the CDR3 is TGTGCCAGCAGTGCGGACAGGGCCGGATGGGGCGGCTACACCTTC.

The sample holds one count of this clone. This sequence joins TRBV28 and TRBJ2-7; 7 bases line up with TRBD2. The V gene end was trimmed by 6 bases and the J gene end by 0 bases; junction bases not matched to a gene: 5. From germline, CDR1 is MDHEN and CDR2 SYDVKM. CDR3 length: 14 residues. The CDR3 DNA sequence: TGTGCCAGCAGGCCAGGGACTAACTCCTACGAGCAGTACTTC. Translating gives CASRPGTNSYEQYF.

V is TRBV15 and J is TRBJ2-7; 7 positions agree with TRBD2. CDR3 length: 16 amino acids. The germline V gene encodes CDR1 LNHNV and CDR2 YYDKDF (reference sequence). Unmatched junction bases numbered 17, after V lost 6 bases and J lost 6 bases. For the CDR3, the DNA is TGTGCCACCAGTGAGTTGGTGGGGGGAGGGCCCCCCGAGCAGTACTTC. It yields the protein CATSELVGGGPPEQYF. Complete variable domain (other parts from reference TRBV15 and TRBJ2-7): DAMVIQNPRYQVTQFGKPVTLSCSQTLNHNVMYWYQQKSSQAPKLLFHYYDKDFNNEADTPDNFQSRRPNTSFCFLDIRSPGLGDTAMYLCATSELVGGGPPEQYFGPGTRLTVT.